This T cell receptor (beta chain) was obtained from a study of prognosis after radiotherapy for stage I lung cancer. Overall study findings and caveats: Reportedly, the usage of TRBV and TRBJ genes was not the same in patients with and without metastases.

This clonotype is medium-sized within its sample. Its antigen remains unknown. Amplification of the TCR beta CDR3 (from genomic DNA) was done by two-round multiplex PCR. The first PCR round targeted every TRBV and TRBJ gene with specific primers. It was universal primers that the second PCR round used. TCRdb re-derived calls from the multiplex PCR reads in MiXCR, one entry per CDR3 protein. The sample lists 20,000 to 25,000 distinct CDR3 sequences, 40% occurring once. The receptor's source is a donor of 50 years or more with non-small cell lung cancer. The specimen comprised PBMCs, sampled before or after stereotactic body radiation therapy (not recorded which).

The CDR3 bases are TGTGCCAGCAGTCCTAGCGGTTATGACTACGAGCAGTACTTC. This translates into CASSPSGYDYEQYF. The chain has TRBV6-1 and TRBJ2-7; 7 nucleotides align to TRBD2. Trimming at V came to 5 bases and at J to 3 bases, leaving 7 bases not matched to a gene. The length of the CDR3 is 14 residues. CDR1 MNHNS and CDR2 SASEGT come from the germline V gene.